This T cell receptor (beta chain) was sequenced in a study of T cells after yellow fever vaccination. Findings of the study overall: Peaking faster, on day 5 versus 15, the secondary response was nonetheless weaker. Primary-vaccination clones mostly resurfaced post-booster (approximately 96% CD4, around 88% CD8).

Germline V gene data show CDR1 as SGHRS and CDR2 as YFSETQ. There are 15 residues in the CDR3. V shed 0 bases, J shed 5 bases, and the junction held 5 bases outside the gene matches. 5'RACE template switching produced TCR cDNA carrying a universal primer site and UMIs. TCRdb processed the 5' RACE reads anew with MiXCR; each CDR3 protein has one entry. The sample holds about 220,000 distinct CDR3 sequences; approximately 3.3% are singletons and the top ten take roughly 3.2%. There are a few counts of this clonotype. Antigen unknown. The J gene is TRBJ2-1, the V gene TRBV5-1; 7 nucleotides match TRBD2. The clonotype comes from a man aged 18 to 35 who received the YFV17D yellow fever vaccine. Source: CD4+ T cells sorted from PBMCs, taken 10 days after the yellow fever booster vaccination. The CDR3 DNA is TGCGCCAGCAGCTTGGCCTGGGGGGGTAACAATGAGCAGTTCTTC. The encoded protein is CASSLAWGGNNEQFF.